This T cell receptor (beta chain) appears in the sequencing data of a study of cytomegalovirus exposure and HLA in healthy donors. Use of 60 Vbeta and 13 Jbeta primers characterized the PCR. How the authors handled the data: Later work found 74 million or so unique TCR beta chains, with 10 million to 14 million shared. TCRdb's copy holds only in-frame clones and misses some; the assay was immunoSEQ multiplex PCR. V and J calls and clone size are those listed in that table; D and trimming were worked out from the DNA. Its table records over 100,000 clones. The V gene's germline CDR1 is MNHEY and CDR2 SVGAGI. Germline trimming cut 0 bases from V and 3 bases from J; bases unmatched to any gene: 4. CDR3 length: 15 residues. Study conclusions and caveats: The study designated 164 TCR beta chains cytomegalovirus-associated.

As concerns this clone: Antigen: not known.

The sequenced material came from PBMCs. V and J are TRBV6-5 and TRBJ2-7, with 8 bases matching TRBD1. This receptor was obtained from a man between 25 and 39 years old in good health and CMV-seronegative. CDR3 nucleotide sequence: TGTGCCAGCAGTTACTCGACAGGGGCGGTCTACGAGCAGTACTTC. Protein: CASSYSTGAVYEQYF.